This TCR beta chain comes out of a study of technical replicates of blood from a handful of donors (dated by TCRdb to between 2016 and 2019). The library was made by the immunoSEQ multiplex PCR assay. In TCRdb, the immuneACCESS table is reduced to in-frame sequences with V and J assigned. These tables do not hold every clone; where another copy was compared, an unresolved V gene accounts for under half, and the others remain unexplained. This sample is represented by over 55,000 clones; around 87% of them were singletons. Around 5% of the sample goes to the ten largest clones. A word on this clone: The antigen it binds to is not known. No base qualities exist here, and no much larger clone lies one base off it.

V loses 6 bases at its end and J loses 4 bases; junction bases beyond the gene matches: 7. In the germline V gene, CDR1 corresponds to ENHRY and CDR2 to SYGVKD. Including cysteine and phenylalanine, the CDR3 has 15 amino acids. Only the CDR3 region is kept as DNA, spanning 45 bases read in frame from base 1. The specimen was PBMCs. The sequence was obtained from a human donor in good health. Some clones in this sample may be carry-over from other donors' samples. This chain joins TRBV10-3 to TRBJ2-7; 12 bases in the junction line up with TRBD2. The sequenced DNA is TGTGCCATCAGGGGGGGACTAGCGGGCAGTTACGAGCAGTACTTC. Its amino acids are CAIRGGLAGSYEQYF.